The next 2 T cell receptor beta chains were all read from a single sample in a study of blood T cell repertoires in COVID-19. Measured with immunoSEQ multiplex PCR; TCRdb has only the in-frame clones, and not every one. The sample has tens of thousands of clones; nearly 80% are singletons. The sample was peripheral blood. The source of these receptors is a man in his sixties or seventies with COVID-19, enrolled during active disease.

The chain uses TRBV19 and TRBJ1-5, with D tentatively TRBD1 (5 bases). Trimming took 6 bases from V and 3 from J, leaving 6 bases between them. The CDR3 has 12 amino acids. CDR1 LNHDA and CDR2 SQIVND come from the germline V gene (reference sequence). Written as DNA, the CDR3 is TGTGCCAGTAGCAGGGACAATCAGCCCCAGCATTTT. As protein: CASSRDNQPQHF.

In this sample, this clone turned up a few times. V and J are TRBV18 and TRBJ2-7, with a possible D match to TRBD1 (6 bases). CDR1 is KGHSH, CDR2 LQKENI, per germline. V lost 6 bases, J lost 7 bases, and 13 bases lay in between. This CDR3 has 12 amino acids. CDR3 nucleotides: TGTGCCAGCTCTCCCATACAGGGAGAGCAGTACTTC. The encoded protein is CASSPIQGEQYF. Full variable domain (rest looked up from reference TRBV18 and TRBJ2-7): NAGVMQNPRHLVRRRGQEARLRCSPMKGHSHVYWYRQLPEEGLKFMVYLQKENIIDESGMPKERFSAEFPKEGPSILRIQQVVRGDSAAYFCASSPIQGEQYFGPGTRLTVT.